This is a list of T cell receptor beta chains from one sample in a study of blood T cell repertoires in COVID-19. The repertoire was sequenced with immunoSEQ multiplex PCR; TCRdb's copy has only in-frame clones and lacks some. Of 25,000 to 40,000 clones listed, roughly 87% were seen once; the top ten hold less than 1.2%. The sample consisted of peripheral blood. These receptors came from a man aged 65 to 85 with active or convalescent COVID-19. Both conserved end residues are part of each CDR3. The D gene is left open where the match is weak. Part of the rows lack a size; the others show once, few, many or a class for expanded clones.

J gene: TRBJ2-3; V gene: TRBV7-2; clone size: .; D gene: TRBD2; CDR3 protein: CASSSRGLATDTQYF; CDR3 DNA: TGTGCCAGCAGCTCACGGGGACTAGCAACAGATACGCAGTATTTT
J gene: TRBJ1-2; V gene: TRBV7-9; clone size: .; D gene: TRBD1; CDR3 protein: CASSFHRGGFDGYTF; CDR3 DNA: TGTGCCAGCAGCTTCCACAGGGGAGGTTTCGATGGCTACACCTTC
J gene: TRBJ1-6; V gene: TRBV19; clone size: .; D gene: .; CDR3 protein: CASSIGDIVSPLHF; CDR3 DNA: TGTGCCAGTAGTATTGGGGACATTGTTTCACCCCTCCACTTT
J gene: TRBJ2-6; V gene: TRBV5-4; clone size: few; D gene: .; CDR3 protein: CASSPGGPGANVLTF; CDR3 DNA: TGTGCCAGCAGCCCCGGAGGACCTGGGGCCAACGTCCTGACTTTC
J gene: TRBJ1-3; V gene: TRBV9; clone size: .; D gene: .; CDR3 protein: CASSDPRFSGNTIYF; CDR3 DNA: TGTGCCAGCAGCGATCCGCGGTTCTCTGGAAACACCATATATTTT
J gene: TRBJ1-2; V gene: TRBV4-2; clone size: .; D gene: TRBD1; CDR3 protein: CASSQPGGAYGYTF; CDR3 DNA: TGTGCCAGCAGCCAACCAGGGGGCGCGTATGGCTACACCTTC
J gene: TRBJ1-2; V gene: TRBV5-4; clone size: .; D gene: TRBD1; CDR3 protein: CASSLGDSGVYGYTF; CDR3 DNA: TGTGCCAGCAGCTTGGGGGACAGTGGGGTCTATGGCTACACCTTC
J gene: TRBJ2-1; V gene: TRBV5-1; clone size: .; D gene: .; CDR3 protein: CASSLEGHLQFF; CDR3 DNA: TGCGCCAGCAGCTTGGAGGGACACTTGCAGTTCTTC
J gene: TRBJ1-2; V gene: TRBV23-1; clone size: .; D gene: .; CDR3 protein: CASNRDSRSGYTF; CDR3 DNA: TGCGCCAGCAACCGGGATTCACGTTCGGGCTACACCTTC
J gene: TRBJ2-4; V gene: TRBV2; clone size: .; D gene: TRBD1; CDR3 protein: CASSSDRVGNIQYF; CDR3 DNA: TGTGCCAGCAGTTCGGACAGGGTGGGAAACATTCAGTACTTC
J gene: TRBJ1-1; V gene: TRBV12-3/TRBV12-4; clone size: .; D gene: .; CDR3 protein: CASSFGGSEAFF; CDR3 DNA: TGTGCCAGCAGTTTCGGGGGGTCCGAAGCTTTCTTT
J gene: TRBJ1-5; V gene: TRBV15; clone size: .; D gene: .; CDR3 protein: CATSRDGQGGQPQHF; CDR3 DNA: TGTGCCACCAGCAGAGATGGGCAGGGCGGACAGCCCCAGCATTTT
J gene: TRBJ1-1; V gene: TRBV18; clone size: .; D gene: TRBD1; CDR3 protein: CASSRTGGTEAFF; CDR3 DNA: TGTGCCAGCTCAAGGACAGGGGGTACTGAAGCTTTCTTT
J gene: TRBJ1-2; V gene: TRBV5-1; clone size: .; D gene: .; CDR3 protein: CASSAQESYGYTF; CDR3 DNA: TGCGCCAGCAGCGCACAGGAGTCCTATGGCTACACCTTC
J gene: TRBJ2-7; V gene: TRBV12-3/TRBV12-4; clone size: .; D gene: .; CDR3 protein: CASSLGLVYEQYF; CDR3 DNA: TGTGCCAGCAGTTTGGGTCTAGTCTACGAGCAGTACTTC
J gene: TRBJ1-2; V gene: TRBV5-4; clone size: .; D gene: .; CDR3 protein: CASSWGGAGYRDYGYTF; CDR3 DNA: TGTGCCAGCAGCTGGGGAGGGGCAGGCTATAGGGACTATGGCTACACCTTC
J gene: TRBJ2-7; V gene: TRBV11-2; clone size: once; D gene: TRBD1; CDR3 protein: CASSRPGQGASEQYF; CDR3 DNA: TGTGCCAGCAGCAGACCGGGACAGGGGGCTTCCGAGCAGTACTTC
J gene: TRBJ1-2; V gene: TRBV29-1; clone size: .; D gene: TRBD1; CDR3 protein: CSVPQGAKGYTF; CDR3 DNA: TGCAGCGTTCCGCAGGGGGCAAAAGGCTACACCTTC
J gene: TRBJ2-3; V gene: TRBV5-5; clone size: .; D gene: .; CDR3 protein: CASSLDLRTDTQYF; CDR3 DNA: TGTGCCAGCAGCTTGGATCTACGCACAGATACGCAGTATTTT
J gene: TRBJ1-1; V gene: TRBV19; clone size: once; D gene: .; CDR3 protein: CASSIWAANTEAFF; CDR3 DNA: TGTGCCAGTAGTATTTGGGCAGCGAACACTGAAGCTTTCTTT
J gene: TRBJ1-1; V gene: TRBV19; clone size: .; D gene: TRBD1; CDR3 protein: CASNNRGNTEAFF; CDR3 DNA: TGTGCCAGTAATAACAGGGGGAACACTGAAGCTTTCTTT
J gene: TRBJ2-1; V gene: TRBV7-7; clone size: .; D gene: .; CDR3 protein: CASSSSGQKEQFF; CDR3 DNA: TGTGCCAGCAGCTCTAGTGGACAGAAAGAGCAGTTCTTC
J gene: TRBJ1-2; V gene: TRBV27; clone size: few; D gene: TRBD1; CDR3 protein: CASSLRGQGSRGYTF; CDR3 DNA: TGTGCCAGCAGTTTACGGGGACAGGGGTCTAGGGGCTACACCTTC
J gene: TRBJ1-1; V gene: TRBV2; clone size: few; D gene: .; CDR3 protein: CASIRQAGTEAFF; CDR3 DNA: TGTGCCAGCATCCGACAGGCGGGCACTGAAGCTTTCTTT
J gene: TRBJ1-3; V gene: TRBV6-5; clone size: once; D gene: .; CDR3 protein: CASSPGQSSGNTIYF; CDR3 DNA: TGTGCCAGCAGTCCAGGACAGAGCTCTGGAAACACCATATATTTT
J gene: TRBJ2-3; V gene: TRBV19; clone size: .; D gene: TRBD2; CDR3 protein: CASSSPRLAGVGDTQYF; CDR3 DNA: TGTGCCAGTAGTTCTCCTAGGCTAGCGGGGGTGGGAGATACGCAGTATTTT
J gene: TRBJ1-5; V gene: TRBV9; clone size: .; D gene: .; CDR3 protein: CASSVGQNQPQHF; CDR3 DNA: TGTGCCAGCAGCGTAGGGCAGAATCAGCCCCAGCATTTT
J gene: TRBJ1-1; V gene: TRBV9; clone size: .; D gene: .; CDR3 protein: CASSAVARTANTEAFF; CDR3 DNA: TGTGCCAGCAGCGCAGTAGCGCGGACAGCGAACACTGAAGCTTTCTTT
J gene: TRBJ2-1; V gene: TRBV11-2; clone size: .; D gene: TRBD2; CDR3 protein: CASSYGTGTSTTEQFF; CDR3 DNA: TGTGCCAGCAGCTATGGAACCGGGACTAGTACGACTGAGCAGTTCTTC
J gene: TRBJ1-1; V gene: TRBV6-5; clone size: .; D gene: .; CDR3 protein: CASSTYRENTEAFF; CDR3 DNA: TGTGCCAGCAGTACCTACAGGGAGAACACTGAAGCTTTCTTT
J gene: TRBJ2-6; V gene: TRBV4-1; clone size: .; D gene: TRBD2; CDR3 protein: CASSPSPGLAGSGANVLTF; CDR3 DNA: TGCGCCAGCAGCCCTTCCCCCGGACTAGCGGGCTCTGGGGCCAACGTCCTGACTTTC
J gene: TRBJ1-1; V gene: TRBV5-5; clone size: .; D gene: TRBD1; CDR3 protein: CATRTGGNTEAFF; CDR3 DNA: TGTGCCACCCGGACAGGGGGAAACACTGAAGCTTTCTTT
J gene: TRBJ2-7; V gene: TRBV6-5; clone size: .; D gene: TRBD1; CDR3 protein: CASSRTGTGAYEQYF; CDR3 DNA: TGTGCCAGCAGCCGGACCGGGACAGGAGCTTACGAGCAGTACTTC
J gene: TRBJ2-6; V gene: TRBV27; clone size: .; D gene: TRBD1; CDR3 protein: CASSLDRAYSGANVLTF; CDR3 DNA: TGTGCCAGCAGTTTGGACAGGGCTTACTCTGGGGCCAACGTCCTGACTTTC
J gene: TRBJ2-2; V gene: TRBV5-1; clone size: .; D gene: TRBD1; CDR3 protein: CASSSRGLEGELFF; CDR3 DNA: TGCGCCAGCAGCTCCAGGGGGCTCGAGGGGGAGCTGTTTTTT
J gene: TRBJ2-3; V gene: TRBV28; clone size: .; D gene: TRBD1; CDR3 protein: CASSLQGANADTQYF; CDR3 DNA: TGTGCCAGCAGTTTACAGGGGGCGAACGCAGATACGCAGTATTTT
J gene: TRBJ1-1; V gene: TRBV15; clone size: few; D gene: TRBD1; CDR3 protein: CATSRVRQGGREAFF; CDR3 DNA: TGTGCCACCAGCAGGGTCAGACAGGGGGGAAGAGAAGCTTTCTTT
J gene: TRBJ2-1; V gene: TRBV29-1; clone size: .; D gene: .; CDR3 protein: CSVGRQLGNEQFF; CDR3 DNA: TGCAGCGTTGGTAGGCAGCTCGGGAATGAGCAGTTCTTC
J gene: TRBJ2-3; V gene: TRBV5-5; clone size: .; D gene: .; CDR3 protein: CASSLFRDTSTDTQYF; CDR3 DNA: TGTGCCAGCAGCTTGTTCCGGGACACTAGCACAGATACGCAGTATTTT
J gene: TRBJ1-6; V gene: TRBV6-5; clone size: .; D gene: .; CDR3 protein: CASCRAGTYNSPLHF; CDR3 DNA: TGTGCCAGCTGTCGGGCCGGGACTTATAATTCACCCCTCCACTTT
J gene: TRBJ2-1; V gene: TRBV27; clone size: .; D gene: TRBD2; CDR3 protein: CASSIAGVYNEQFF; CDR3 DNA: TGTGCCAGCAGTATAGCGGGGGTGTACAATGAGCAGTTCTTC
J gene: TRBJ1-3; V gene: TRBV9; clone size: .; D gene: .; CDR3 protein: CASSVQETGNTIYF; CDR3 DNA: TGTGCCAGCAGCGTTCAGGAAACGGGAAACACCATATATTTT
J gene: TRBJ2-1; V gene: TRBV7-9; clone size: .; D gene: .; CDR3 protein: CASSFRGRSQSGDDNEQFF; CDR3 DNA: TGTGCCAGCAGCTTTCGGGGGCGATCGCAGAGCGGGGATGACAATGAGCAGTTCTTC
J gene: TRBJ2-7; V gene: TRBV19; clone size: .; D gene: .; CDR3 protein: CASSKGQGSYEQYF; CDR3 DNA: TGTGCCAGTAGTAAGGGCCAGGGATCCTACGAGCAGTACTTC
J gene: TRBJ1-5; V gene: TRBV2; clone size: .; D gene: TRBD1; CDR3 protein: CASRTGGNQPQHF; CDR3 DNA: TGTGCCAGCAGGACAGGGGGCAATCAGCCCCAGCATTTT
J gene: TRBJ2-1; V gene: TRBV24-1; clone size: .; D gene: TRBD2; CDR3 protein: CATSERTSGRVYEQFF; CDR3 DNA: TGTGCCACCAGTGAGAGGACTAGCGGGAGGGTCTATGAGCAGTTCTTC
J gene: TRBJ2-3; V gene: TRBV5-4; clone size: .; D gene: .; CDR3 protein: CASSPPVSTDTQYF; CDR3 DNA: TGTGCCAGCAGCCCTCCAGTTAGCACAGATACGCAGTATTTT
J gene: TRBJ2-2; V gene: TRBV7-3; clone size: .; D gene: TRBD1; CDR3 protein: CASSPRGDRRAPGELFF; CDR3 DNA: TGTGCCAGCAGCCCCCGTGGGGACAGACGTGCACCCGGGGAGCTGTTTTTT
J gene: TRBJ2-5; V gene: TRBV5-1; clone size: .; D gene: TRBD2; CDR3 protein: CASSLSGRQETQYF; CDR3 DNA: TGCGCCAGCAGCTTAAGCGGGAGACAAGAGACCCAGTACTTC
J gene: TRBJ2-3; V gene: TRBV29-1; clone size: .; D gene: TRBD2; CDR3 protein: CSVEGGSGTYSDTQYF; CDR3 DNA: TGCAGCGTTGAAGGAGGTAGCGGGACGTACTCAGATACGCAGTATTTT
J gene: TRBJ2-2; V gene: TRBV2; clone size: .; D gene: TRBD1; CDR3 protein: CASSIRTGGPGELFF; CDR3 DNA: TGTGCCAGCAGTATACGGACAGGGGGCCCCGGGGAGCTGTTTTTT
J gene: TRBJ2-2; V gene: TRBV5-1; clone size: .; D gene: .; CDR3 protein: CASSPQGTLTGELFF; CDR3 DNA: TGCGCCAGCAGCCCGCAGGGAACTCTCACCGGGGAGCTGTTTTTT
J gene: TRBJ1-4; V gene: TRBV28; clone size: .; D gene: TRBD1; CDR3 protein: CASYSGGTNEKLFF; CDR3 DNA: TGTGCCAGTTACTCAGGGGGAACTAATGAAAAACTGTTTTTT
J gene: TRBJ2-7; V gene: TRBV19; clone size: .; D gene: TRBD1; CDR3 protein: CASSTQGAFNEQYF; CDR3 DNA: TGTGCCAGTAGTACCCAGGGGGCTTTCAACGAGCAGTACTTC
J gene: TRBJ1-4; V gene: TRBV5-1; clone size: .; D gene: TRBD1; CDR3 protein: CASSPTGGSGEKLFF; CDR3 DNA: TGCGCCAGCAGCCCTACAGGGGGCTCGGGTGAAAAACTGTTTTTT
J gene: TRBJ1-2; V gene: TRBV4-3; clone size: .; D gene: .; CDR3 protein: CASSRGGYGYTF; CDR3 DNA: TGCGCCAGCAGCCGTGGGGGGTACGGCTACACCTTC
J gene: TRBJ2-3; V gene: TRBV19; clone size: .; D gene: .; CDR3 protein: CASSIDGTSNTQYF; CDR3 DNA: TGTGCCAGTAGTATCGACGGGACTTCAAATACGCAGTATTTT
J gene: TRBJ1-1; V gene: TRBV6-2/TRBV6-3; clone size: .; D gene: .; CDR3 protein: CASSYSKGRAFF; CDR3 DNA: TGTGCCAGCAGTTACTCGAAAGGGAGGGCTTTCTTT
J gene: TRBJ1-1; V gene: TRBV6-5; clone size: .; D gene: .; CDR3 protein: CASRIRAEDRTEAFF; CDR3 DNA: TGTGCCAGCAGAATCAGGGCGGAAGATAGGACTGAAGCTTTCTTT